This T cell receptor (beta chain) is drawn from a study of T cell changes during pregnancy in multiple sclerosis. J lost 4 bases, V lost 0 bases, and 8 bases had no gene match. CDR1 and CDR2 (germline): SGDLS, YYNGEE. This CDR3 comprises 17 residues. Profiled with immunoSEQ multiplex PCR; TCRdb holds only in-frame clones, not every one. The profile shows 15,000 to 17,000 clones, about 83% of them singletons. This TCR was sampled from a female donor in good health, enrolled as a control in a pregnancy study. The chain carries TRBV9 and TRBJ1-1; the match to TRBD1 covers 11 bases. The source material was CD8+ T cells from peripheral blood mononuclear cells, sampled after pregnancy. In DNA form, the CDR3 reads TGTGCCAGCAGCGTAGAGTGGACAGGGGGCGTCGGCACTGAAGCTTTCTTT. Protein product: CASSVEWTGGVGTEAFF.